The 9 T cell receptor beta chains in this list originate from one sample, sequenced in a study of blood T cell repertoires in COVID-19. The repertoire was sequenced with immunoSEQ multiplex PCR; TCRdb's copy has only in-frame clones and lacks some. The table has about 140,000 clones, 75% to 85% seen once; the top ten hold approximately 10%. Sequenced input: peripheral blood. These receptors came from a man aged 55 to 70 with active or convalescent COVID-19.

This clone has just one count. The chain employs TRBV18 and TRBJ1-2; D perhaps matches TRBD1 (5 bases). Looked up from germline, CDR1 is KGHSH and CDR2 is LQKENI. Trimming shortened V by 4 bases and J by 5 bases, and 11 bases separated the two germline ends. The CDR3 is made up of 13 amino acids. CDR3 DNA: TGTGCCAGCTCACAAGACAGAGCTTATGGCTACACCTTC. Its protein is CASSQDRAYGYTF.

The genes are TRBV19 and TRBJ1-1; 8 nucleotides align to TRBD1. The CDR3 runs to 11 residues. Germline CDR1 reads LNHDA; CDR2 reads SQIVND (reference sequence). V was pared by 7 bases and J by 11 bases, with 6 bases of the junction left unmatched. Here the CDR3 reads CASTRQGWAFF. DNA of the CDR3: TGTGCCAGTACCCGACAGGGGTGGGCTTTCTTT.

The CDR3 region has the DNA TGTGCCAGCAGCCAGGGGATTAATGAAAAACTGTTTTTT. It translates to CASSQGINEKLFF. The chain uses TRBV9 and TRBJ1-4; D may be TRBD1 (6 bases). V lost 4 bases and J 4 bases, leaving 8 bases between the germline ends. The CDR3 runs to 13 residues. CDR1 and CDR2 from the germline V gene are SGDLS and YYNGEE. Variable domain in full (rest from reference TRBV9 and TRBJ1-4): DSGVTQTPKHLITATGQRVTLRCSPRSGDLSVYWYQQSLDQGLQFLIQYYNGEERAKGNILERFSAQQFPDLHSELNLSSLELGDSALYFCASSQGINEKLFFGSGTQLSVL.

This clone was observed once. V is TRBV15 and J is TRBJ2-7; TRBD1 matches 10 bases. Germline V gives CDR1 LNHNV, CDR2 YYDKDF (reference sequence). V was pared by 5 bases and J by 4 bases, with 5 bases of the junction left unmatched. This CDR3 region has 14 residues. Here the CDR3 reads CATSGDRGHYEQYF. The CDR3 DNA sequence: TGTGCCACCAGCGGGGACAGGGGCCATTACGAGCAGTACTTC. Based on the CDR3 plus reference TRBV15 and TRBJ2-7, the full variable domain is DAMVIQNPRYQVTQFGKPVTLSCSQTLNHNVMYWYQQKSSQAPKLLFHYYDKDFNNEADTPDNFQSRRPNTSFCFLDIRSPGLGDTAMYLCATSGDRGHYEQYFGPGTRLTVT.

V usage is TRBV18 and J usage is TRBJ1-5; D possibly corresponds to TRBD1 (6 bases). The V end lost 5 bases, the J end lost 2 bases, and 13 bases lay between the germline ends. The length of the CDR3 is 15 residues. Germline CDR1 and CDR2: KGHSH and LQKENI. The CDR3 nucleotides are TGTGCCAGCTCATTGCAGGGGTTCCGCAATCAGCCCCAGCATTTT. Its protein is CASSLQGFRNQPQHF. The full variable domain, with the rest looked up from reference TRBV18 and TRBJ1-5, is NAGVMQNPRHLVRRRGQEARLRCSPMKGHSHVYWYRQLPEEGLKFMVYLQKENIIDESGMPKERFSAEFPKEGPSILRIQQVVRGDSAAYFCASSLQGFRNQPQHFGDGTRLSIL.

This chain joins TRBV6-2 or TRBV6-3 and TRBJ2-1, with D perhaps matching TRBD1 (6 bases). Per germline, CDR1 MNHEY and CDR2 SVGEGT. V was shortened by 6 bases and J by 0 bases, with 18 bases between the two germline ends. The length of the CDR3 is 17 residues. The CDR3 DNA follows: TGTGCCAGCAGCTCACCAGGGGTCAGAAGCTCCTACAATGAGCAGTTCTTC. This sequence encodes CASSSPGVRSSYNEQFF.

The J gene is TRBJ1-1, the V gene TRBV2; TRBD1 agrees at 7 bases. This CDR3 spans 12 amino acids. The V gene's germline CDR1 is SNHLY and CDR2 FYNNEI. J gave up 8 bases and V 9 bases, and 9 bases lay outside the gene matches. The DNA for the CDR3 is TGTGCCAGACGGACAGGCTTTGGAGAAGCTTTCTTT. Translated: CARRTGFGEAFF.

This sequence joins TRBV19 and TRBJ1-2; tentatively, D is TRBD1 (5 bases). Looked up from germline, CDR1 is LNHDA and CDR2 is SQIVND (reference sequence). V was pared by 10 bases and J by 1 base, with 16 bases between. The length of the CDR3 is 14 residues. CDR3 DNA: TGTGCCACTCTTGGTCGGGGGTTTAACTATGGCTACACCTTC. Protein: CATLGRGFNYGYTF. The whole variable domain, remainder taken from reference TRBV19 and TRBJ1-2, is DGGITQSPKYLFRKEGQNVTLSCEQNLNHDAMYWYRQDPGQGLRLIYYSQIVNDFQKGDIAEGYSVSREKKESFPLTVTSAQKNPTAFYLCATLGRGFNYGYTFGSGTRLTVV.

The gene calls are TRBV11-2 and TRBJ1-6, with D uncertain. Germline V gene sequence: CDR1 SGHAT, CDR2 FQNNGV. The CDR3 is 15 amino acids. Trimming removed 1 base at V and 4 bases at J, with 8 bases between. The CDR3 loop reads CASSLAPGYNSPLHF. CDR3 nucleotide sequence: TGTGCCAGCAGCTTAGCCCCGGGTTATAATTCACCCCTCCACTTT.